The 30 T cell receptor beta chains below were found in one sample sequenced in a study of neurological immune-mediated disorders. TCRdb redid the calling of the 5' RACE reads with MiXCR, one entry per CDR3 protein. The profile covers 40,000 to 50,000 distinct CDR3 sequences, with about a tenth appearing a single time and 21% taken by the ten largest. The specimen sequenced was PBMCs. The receptors originated from a woman aged 35 to 49 with HTLV-1-associated myelopathy (HAM/TSP).

Many counts were recorded for this clonotype. The chain couples TRBV12-3 or TRBV12-4 to TRBJ2-3, with D perhaps TRBD1 (6 bases). There are 12 residues in the CDR3. V was shortened by 6 bases and J by 7 bases, with 11 bases between the two germline ends. CDR3 sequence (DNA): TGTGCCAGCAGACCACAGGGAAATACGCAGTATTTT. Its protein product is CASRPQGNTQYF.

This clonotype was counted ten times or more. The gene calls are TRBV4-1 and TRBJ2-7; 11 nucleotides line up with TRBD2. Germline lookup yields CDR1 MGHRA and CDR2 YSYEKL. CDR3 length equals 15 residues. Trimming at V came to 2 bases and at J to 2 bases, leaving 2 bases not matched to a gene. CDR3 coding DNA: TGCGCCAGCAGCCAAATACTAGCGGGGGCCTACGAGCAGTACTTC. Protein: CASSQILAGAYEQYF.

V and J are TRBV12-3 or TRBV12-4 and TRBJ2-3; tentatively, D is TRBD2 (5 bases). The CDR3 is 15 amino acids. V was pared by 6 bases and J by 2 bases, with 15 bases between. The CDR3 sequence: CASRIRESYTDTQYF. CDR3 coding DNA: TGTGCCAGCAGAATCCGGGAATCTTACACAGATACGCAGTATTTT.

Many counts were recorded for this clonotype. The chain links TRBV5-5 to TRBJ2-7; D uncertain. Germline assignment: CDR1 SGHKS and CDR2 YYEKEE (reference sequence). The CDR3 consists of 13 residues. Trimming left V 5 bases short and J 0 bases short, with 9 bases between. CDR3 bases: TGTGCCAGCAGGGCGGCTTTCTCCTACGAGCAGTACTTC. This encodes CASRAAFSYEQYF.

This clonotype was counted ten times or more. This sequence joins TRBV5-1 and TRBJ2-3; D is undetermined. The CDR3 covers 13 residues. Germline CDR1 and CDR2: SGHRS and YFSETQ. Trimming pared 1 base from V and 4 bases from J, leaving 7 bases between. The CDR3 loop is CASSLIRSDTQYF. CDR3 coding DNA: TGCGCCAGCAGCTTGATTCGGTCAGATACGCAGTATTTT.

Many counts were recorded for this clonotype. The chain joins TRBV20-1 to TRBJ1-5; tentative D call: TRBD1 (6 bases). Germline V lookup: CDR1 DFQATT, CDR2 SNEGSKA (reference sequence). This CDR3 is 15 amino acids long. The germline V and J ends were trimmed by 3 bases and 0 bases, with 12 bases remaining between them. DNA for the CDR3: TGCAGTGCTAGTTCTGGACAGTTTAGCAATCAGCCCCAGCATTTT. It specifies CSASSGQFSNQPQHF.

This clonotype rates as medium-sized (0.01 to 0.1%). The J gene is TRBJ1-1, the V gene TRBV7-2, with a weak D call TRBD1 (5 bases). V was shortened by 4 bases and J by 1 base, with 13 bases between the two germline ends. Germline loops: CDR1 SGHTA, CDR2 FQGNSA. CDR3 length: 15 amino acids. The CDR3 protein is CASSSSGLTNTEAFF. Here the CDR3 DNA reads TGTGCCAGCAGCTCCTCGGGACTTACGAACACTGAAGCTTTCTTT.

This clonotype was recorded many times. The chain joins TRBV6-5 to TRBJ2-3; 7 bases agree with TRBD1. The V segment lost 2 bases and the J segment 2 bases; nucleotides outside the gene matches: 13. Germline CDR1 and CDR2: MNHEY and SVGAGI. The CDR3 is 18 amino acids. The CDR3 DNA reads as TGTGCCAGCAGTTACCGCCTTGACAGGGTACCCCCCACAGATACGCAGTATTTT. As protein: CASSYRLDRVPPTDTQYF.

In this sample, this clonotype turned up a few times. The J gene is TRBJ2-2, the V gene TRBV30; a possible D gene is TRBD1 (5 bases). Germline V gives CDR1 GTSNPN, CDR2 SVGIG (reference sequence). This CDR3 is built from 13 residues. Trimming removed 1 base at V and 5 bases at J, with 8 bases between. The CDR3 here is CAWSARVTGELFF. CDR3 in DNA: TGTGCCTGGAGTGCCAGGGTTACCGGGGAGCTGTTTTTT.

This clonotype was seen many times. This sequence joins TRBV7-2 and TRBJ2-6; 13 bases agree with TRBD2. CDR3 length: 17 residues. CDR1 SGHTA and CDR2 FQGNSA come from the germline V gene. V shed 5 bases and J 2 bases; nucleotides not matched to a gene: 3. The CDR3 loop is CASSLTSGGAGANVLTF. The CDR3 DNA reads TGTGCCAGCAGCCTAACTAGCGGGGGGGCTGGGGCCAACGTCCTGACTTTC.

This clonotype was seen repeatedly, ten times or more. The chain links TRBV28 to TRBJ2-1; tentatively, D is TRBD1 (5 bases). With 6 bases removed from V and 5 bases from J, the gap between germline ends came to 8 bases. The CDR3 has 12 amino acids. Per germline, CDR1 MDHEN and CDR2 SYDVKM. In DNA, the CDR3 is TGTGCCAGCAGGTTCAGGGACAATGAGCAGTTCTTC. Encoded protein: CASRFRDNEQFF.

This clonotype has just a few counts. The CDR3 is CATSRNRWDTQYF. CDR3 in DNA: TGTGCCACCAGCAGAAACCGCTGGGATACGCAGTATTTT. The chain uses TRBV15 and TRBJ2-3, with D unclear. The V end lost 2 bases, the J end lost 6 bases, and 9 bases lay between the germline ends. This CDR3 contains 13 residues. The germline gives CDR1 LNHNV, CDR2 YYDKDF (reference sequence).

This clonotype was observed many times. The chain recombines TRBV4-1 with TRBJ2-7, with D unresolved. V was shortened by 0 bases and J by 6 bases, with 12 bases between the two germline ends. CDR1 is MGHRA, CDR2 YSYEKL, per germline. The CDR3 is 14 residues long. CDR3 DNA sequence: TGCGCCAGCAGCCAAGATGTGGAGCTTATCGAGCAGTACTTC. As protein: CASSQDVELIEQYF.

Only a few counts were recorded for this clonotype. As DNA, the CDR3 is TGTGCCAGCAGTTTCGCGCAGGGAGGGTCACCCCTCCACTTT. Its protein product is CASSFAQGGSPLHF. The V and J genes are TRBV12-3 or TRBV12-4 and TRBJ1-6, with a possible D match to TRBD1 (5 bases). The CDR3 is 14 residues long. V was clipped by 3 bases and J by 10 bases, with 13 bases between them.

This clonotype was detected a few times. The genes are TRBV7-2 and TRBJ1-2, with D possibly being TRBD1 (5 bases). Between the trimmed V and J ends, which lost 6 bases and 4 bases, there was a span of 15 bases. CDR1 and CDR2 (germline): SGHTA, FQGNSA. The CDR3 sequence is 14 residues long. The DNA for the CDR3 is TGTGCCAGCAGTCGGGACCCTGGGGCCTATGGCTACACCTTC. The encoded protein is CASSRDPGAYGYTF.

This clonotype was found a few times. The chain recombines TRBV29-1 with TRBJ1-1; D may be TRBD1 (6 bases). Per the germline V gene, CDR1 is SQVTM and CDR2 is ANQGSEA. V was cut by 7 bases and J by 1 base, with 10 bases left in between. The CDR3 loop spans 12 amino acids. CDR3 in amino acids: CSGGQRNTEAFF. Written as DNA, the CDR3 is TGCAGCGGGGGACAACGGAACACTGAAGCTTTCTTT.

This chain's CDR3 is CASTWDSGNEKLFF. CDR3 DNA sequence: TGCGCCAGCACCTGGGACAGCGGGAATGAAAAACTGTTTTTT. The chain couples TRBV5-1 to TRBJ1-4, with 7 bases lining up with TRBD1. The CDR3 contains 14 residues. The J segment lost 5 bases and the V segment lost 6 bases, leaving 7 bases of the junction unmatched. Germline CDR1 SGHRS, CDR2 YFSETQ.

The chain carries TRBV5-1 and TRBJ1-1, with D perhaps TRBD1 (6 bases). The germline V and J ends were trimmed by 5 bases and 0 bases, with 11 bases remaining between them. Germline V gene sequence: CDR1 SGHRS, CDR2 YFSETQ. The CDR3 consists of 14 residues. In DNA, the CDR3 is TGCGCCAGCAGTTCCGGGACACTGAACACTGAAGCTTTCTTT. Protein: CASSSGTLNTEAFF. The complete variable domain, with remaining parts taken from reference TRBV5-1 and TRBJ1-1, reads KAGVTQTPRYLIKTRGQQVTLSCSPISGHRSVSWYQQTPGQGLQFLFEYFSETQRNKGNFPGRFSGRQFSNSRSEMNVSTLELGDSALYLCASSSGTLNTEAFFGQGTRLTVV.

This clonotype has a count of ten or more. The V call is TRBV5-5, the J call TRBJ2-2; the D is unclear. Germline values: CDR1 SGHKS, CDR2 YYEKEE (reference sequence). The CDR3 is made up of 16 amino acids. The V end lost 4 bases, the J end lost 0 bases, and 13 bases lay between the germline ends. The CDR3 coding sequence is TGTGCCAGCAGCGGCGGTGGGCTGCCGAACACCGGGGAGCTGTTTTTT. This gives the protein CASSGGGLPNTGELFF.

This clonotype was seen repeatedly, ten times or more. This chain uses TRBV5-1 with TRBJ1-1; no clear D gene. Germline V gene sequence: CDR1 SGHRS, CDR2 YFSETQ. Trimming removed 1 base at V and 3 bases at J, with 13 bases between. The length of the CDR3 is 15 residues. This chain's CDR3 is CASSLRTTPDTEAFF. The CDR3 DNA reads as TGCGCCAGCAGCTTGAGAACCACCCCGGACACTGAAGCTTTCTTT.

This clonotype was seen repeatedly, ten times or more. V usage is TRBV6-2 or TRBV6-3 and J usage is TRBJ2-7; 7 nucleotides match TRBD2. CDR1 is MNHEY, CDR2 SVGEGT, per germline. Germline trimming cut 4 bases from V and 2 bases from J; bases unmatched to any gene: 2. CDR3 length: 13 amino acids. Here the CDR3 reads CASSFGLAYEQYF. CDR3 coding DNA: TGTGCCAGCAGTTTTGGACTAGCCTACGAGCAGTACTTC.

This clonotype was recorded a few times. The rearrangement uses TRBV12-3 or TRBV12-4 and TRBJ2-2; D may match TRBD1 or TRBD2 (5 bases each). The CDR3 runs 14 residues. Trimming removed 4 bases from V and 7 bases from J, with 13 bases in between. CDR3: CASSSPWGFGELFF. DNA of the CDR3: TGTGCCAGCAGTTCCCCTTGGGGGTTCGGGGAGCTGTTTTTT.

This clonotype appeared many times. The chain combines TRBV4-1 with TRBJ2-2; 15 bases are a match to TRBD2. The germline gives CDR1 MGHRA, CDR2 YSYEKL. V shed 0 bases and J 0 bases; nucleotides not matched to a gene: 5. The CDR3 totals 20 residues. The CDR3 spells CASSQDQGLAGGPNTGELFF. Written as DNA, the CDR3 is TGCGCCAGCAGCCAAGATCAGGGACTAGCGGGGGGACCGAACACCGGGGAGCTGTTTTTT.

This clonotype was seen ten or more times. This rearrangement joins TRBV7-2 to TRBJ1-2, with 8 bases aligning to TRBD1. CDR1 and CDR2 from the germline V gene are SGHTA and FQGNSA. CDR3 length: 14 amino acids. V lost 4 bases to trimming and J lost 0 bases; unmatched junction nucleotides: 1. The CDR3 region has the DNA TGTGCCAGCAGCTCACAGGGGGCTAACTATGGCTACACCTTC. It codes for CASSSQGANYGYTF.

This clonotype was seen at least ten times. The chain recombines TRBV5-1 with TRBJ2-6, with unresolved D. This CDR3 is built from 14 residues. V lost 1 base and J 0 bases, leaving 2 bases between the germline ends. Germline V CDR1 and CDR2: SGHRS, YFSETQ. The DNA of the CDR3 is TGCGCCAGCAGCTTGTTCTCTGGGGCCAACGTCCTGACTTTC. It translates to CASSLFSGANVLTF. Full variable domain (outside the CDR3, taken from reference TRBV5-1 and TRBJ2-6): KAGVTQTPRYLIKTRGQQVTLSCSPISGHRSVSWYQQTPGQGLQFLFEYFSETQRNKGNFPGRFSGRQFSNSRSEMNVSTLELGDSALYLCASSLFSGANVLTFGAGSRLTVL.

This clonotype was seen at least ten times. V and J are TRBV5-1 and TRBJ1-1; weak D call: TRBD1 (6 bases). Trimming removed 4 bases from V and 2 bases from J, with 12 bases in between. The length of the CDR3 is 14 residues. Germline CDR1 reads SGHRS; CDR2 reads YFSETQ. CDR3 region: CASSPFGGNTEAFF. For the CDR3, the DNA is TGCGCCAGCAGCCCCTTTGGGGGCAACACTGAAGCTTTCTTT.

This sequence joins TRBV13 and TRBJ2-2, with D unresolved. Trimming left V 0 bases short and J 4 bases short, with 6 bases between. The length of the CDR3 is 14 residues. From germline, CDR1 is PRHDT and CDR2 FYEKMQ (reference sequence). The CDR3 DNA follows: TGTGCCAGCAGCTTAGGAGGATTCACCGGGGAGCTGTTTTTT. It codes for CASSLGGFTGELFF.

The table lists this clonotype with many counts. V and J are TRBV24-1 and TRBJ2-7, with unresolved D. V lost 7 bases, J lost 2 bases, and 5 bases lay in between. The length of the CDR3 is 11 residues. Germline-derived CDR1 and CDR2 are KGHDR and SFDVKD. CDR3 amino acids: CATRDAYEQYF. The CDR3 DNA is TGTGCCACCAGGGATGCCTACGAGCAGTACTTC.

This clonotype occurred many times. The chain uses TRBV9 and TRBJ2-4; D might be TRBD1 (6 bases). The CDR3 sequence is 14 residues long. Germline lookup yields CDR1 SGDLS and CDR2 YYNGEE. The V end was cut by 4 bases, the J end by 5 bases, with 13 bases between. The CDR3 region has the DNA TGTGCCAGCAGCCCCCCGGCAGGGGAAAACATTCAGTACTTC. Residues: CASSPPAGENIQYF.

This clonotype was seen many times. The gene calls are TRBV12-3 or TRBV12-4 and TRBJ1-5; D gene uncertain. The CDR3 spans 13 residues. With 0 bases removed from V and 2 bases from J, the gap between germline ends came to 2 bases. CDR3 bases: TGTGCCAGCAGTTTAGCGGGCAATCAGCCCCAGCATTTT. Its protein product is CASSLAGNQPQHF.